The rows below give T cell receptor beta chains drawn from one sample of a study of blood T cell repertoires in COVID-19. Sequencing was performed with immunoSEQ multiplex PCR; in TCRdb, only in-frame clones are kept and a portion is missing. The sample has approximately 280,000 clones, 84% seen once. The material sequenced was peripheral blood. These receptor sequences come from a human donor with COVID-19, enrolled during active disease. The donor label of this sample is uncertain. Both conserved end residues are part of each CDR3. The order of the fields is V gene, J gene, clone size, D gene, CDR3 DNA, CDR3 protein. A D gene is named only where the DNA matches it firmly. For some rows the clone size is stated as once, few or many, or as a class when expanded; others skip it.

TRBV6-5	TRBJ1-1	.	TRBD1	TGTGCCAGCAATAGCCCTCAGGGGGATTGGACTGAAGCTTTCTTT	CASNSPQGDWTEAFF
TRBV4-3	TRBJ2-2	.	.	TGCGCCAGCAGCCAAGGGGGCGGCACCGGGGAGCTGTTTTTT	CASSQGGGTGELFF
TRBV28	TRBJ2-7	few	.	TGTGCCAGCAGTTCCGGGGTCCACGAGCAGTACTTC	CASSSGVHEQYF
TRBV18	TRBJ2-1	.	TRBD1	TGTGCCAGCTCACCACTTGCACAGGGGTTGAACAATGAGCAGTTCTTC	CASSPLAQGLNNEQFF
TRBV19	TRBJ2-7	.	TRBD1	TGTGCCAGTAGTACTCAAACGGGACAGGGATACGAGCAGTACTTC	CASSTQTGQGYEQYF
TRBV28	TRBJ2-7	.	.	TGTGCCAGCAAAACTACAGGGACCTACGAGCAGTACTTC	CASKTTGTYEQYF
TRBV6-5	TRBJ2-7	many	.	TGTGCCAGCAGCGGGCGGATCGGGAGCGAGCAGTACTTC	CASSGRIGSEQYF
TRBV24-1	TRBJ2-5	.	TRBD1	TGTGCCACCAGTGATACCGGGACAGGGGAAGAGACCCAGTACTTC	CATSDTGTGEETQYF
TRBV6-5	TRBJ2-3	once	.	TGTGCCAGCAGCTACCTCGGGGGAAGCACAGATACGCAGTATTTT	CASSYLGGSTDTQYF
TRBV9	TRBJ2-3	.	.	TGTGCCAGCAGCCCACATCTGGGGGGTGTCACAGATACGCAGTATTTT	CASSPHLGGVTDTQYF
TRBV21-1	TRBJ2-2	once	.	TGTGCCAGCAGCAAAACCGGGCTAGCGGGAGGTCTCAAGGTCACCGGGGAGCTGTTTTTT	CASSKTGLAGGLKVTGELFF
TRBV7-2	TRBJ2-7	.	TRBD1	TGTGCCAGCAGCTACGACAGGGGTTCCTACGAGCAGTACTTC	CASSYDRGSYEQYF
TRBV3-1/TRBV3-2	TRBJ2-7	.	.	TGTGCCAGCAGCCAAGAGAGGCGTACCTACGAGCAGTACTTC	CASSQERRTYEQYF
TRBV7-6	TRBJ2-3	.	TRBD2	TGTGCCAGCAGCTCACTAGCGGGAGGCGGGGATACGCAGTATTTT	CASSSLAGGGDTQYF
TRBV30	TRBJ2-2	once	.	TGTGCCTGGAACAGGCTGAACACCGGGGAGCTGTTTTTT	CAWNRLNTGELFF
TRBV10-2	TRBJ1-6	.	.	TGCGCCAGCAGACAGCCATCCAAGAGCTCCTATAATTCACCCCTCCACTTT	CASRQPSKSSYNSPLHF
TRBV6-5	TRBJ2-1	.	TRBD1	TGTGCCAGCAGCCTAGGGACAGGGAACGATGAGCAGTTCTTC	CASSLGTGNDEQFF
TRBV9	TRBJ2-7	.	TRBD1	TGTGCCAGCAGCGTAACAGGGGGAAGCGAGCAGTACTTC	CASSVTGGSEQYF
TRBV7-9	TRBJ1-1	.	.	TGTGCCAGCAGCTTCGGGGGGCGGACAGAAGCTTTCTTT	CASSFGGRTEAFF
TRBV19	TRBJ2-2	.	TRBD2	TGTGCCAGTAGGCCCCATCTGGGACTACTAAGCACCGGGGAGCTGTTTTTT	CASRPHLGLLSTGELFF
TRBV10-3	TRBJ1-1	.	TRBD1	TGTGCCATCAGTGGACAGGGCCGAGAGGAGACTGAAGCTTTCTTT	CAISGQGREETEAFF
TRBV5-6	TRBJ1-1	.	.	TGTGCCAGCAGCTTTCCGACAACGGGGGACACTGAAGCTTTCTTT	CASSFPTTGDTEAFF
TRBV7-2	TRBJ1-5	.	TRBD1	TGTGCCAGCAGCTTGCGGGACAGTCGCCTGCCCCAGCATTTT	CASSLRDSRLPQHF
TRBV11-1	TRBJ2-1	.	TRBD1	TGTGCCAGCAGCCCGGACAGGGGTGGTCAGTTCTTC	CASSPDRGGQFF
TRBV2	TRBJ2-2	.	.	TGTGCCAGCAGCGGACTTGAAAACACCGGGGAGCTGTTTTTT	CASSGLENTGELFF
TRBV5-4	TRBJ2-3	.	TRBD2	TGTGCCAGCAGCTTTGGCGGGAGGGGCGACACAGATACGCAGTATTTT	CASSFGGRGDTDTQYF
TRBV7-9	TRBJ2-3	.	.	TGTGCCAGCAGCTTGGGTGGGGGCCCAGATACGCAGTATTTT	CASSLGGGPDTQYF
TRBV28	TRBJ1-2	few	.	TGTGCCAGCAGGTTACAGGGATCAGATGGCTACACCTTC	CASRLQGSDGYTF
TRBV9	TRBJ1-2	.	.	TGTGCCAGCAGCCTCCAGCCGCAGGGTAGCTACACCTTC	CASSLQPQGSYTF
TRBV20-1	TRBJ2-4	many	.	TGCAGCCCCGTAGTCAAAAACATTCAGTACTTC	CSPVVKNIQYF
TRBV28	TRBJ1-6	.	.	TGTGCCAGCAGTTTTTGGGGCGGGGGTAATTCACCCCTCCACTTT	CASSFWGGGNSPLHF
TRBV12-5	TRBJ2-3	few	.	TGTGCTAGTGGTTTGAGTCGGTCTAGCACAGATACGCAGTATTTT	CASGLSRSSTDTQYF
TRBV5-1	TRBJ2-1	.	TRBD2	TGCGCCAGCTCCGTTCTAGCGGGAGAATACAATGAGCAGTTCTTC	CASSVLAGEYNEQFF
TRBV5-8	TRBJ1-5	.	.	TGTGCCAGCAGCTTGACATTCGGGGGAACGGGCAATCAGCCCCAGCATTTT	CASSLTFGGTGNQPQHF
TRBV10-1	TRBJ2-7	.	.	TGCGCCAGCCGTCCCTACGAGCAGTACTTC	CASRPYEQYF
TRBV6-5	TRBJ1-1	.	.	TGTGCCAGCAGCCGAATACAGGGTGGGGACACTGAAGCTTTCTTT	CASSRIQGGDTEAFF
TRBV5-1	TRBJ2-5	.	.	TGCGCCAGCAGCTTGGGTATAGCGGAAGAGACCCAGTACTTC	CASSLGIAEETQYF
TRBV5-6	TRBJ1-3	.	.	TGTGCCAGCAGCTTGTACCGGAGCTCTGGAAACACCATATATTTT	CASSLYRSSGNTIYF
TRBV28	TRBJ1-2	.	TRBD1	TGTGCCAGCAACCAACGACAGGGGGCCTATGGCTACACCTTC	CASNQRQGAYGYTF
TRBV7-2	TRBJ2-1	.	TRBD2	TGTGCCAGCAGCCCGGCGGGACTAGCGGGAGTTGATGAGCAGTTCTTC	CASSPAGLAGVDEQFF
TRBV5-5	TRBJ1-2	few	TRBD1	TGTGCCAGCAGCCAAGGACAGGTCGAGATCGGGTATGGCTACACCTTC	CASSQGQVEIGYGYTF
TRBV30	TRBJ1-1	.	.	TGTGCCTGGAGTGTAGGGCAGGGAAGCACTGAAGCTTTCTTT	CAWSVGQGSTEAFF
TRBV18	TRBJ1-1	.	.	TGTGCCAGCTCGCGGACAGACACTGAAGCTTTCTTT	CASSRTDTEAFF
TRBV7-2	TRBJ1-6	.	.	TGTGCCAGCAGCGCCCCCGGGACTGCAGATTCACCCCTCCACTTT	CASSAPGTADSPLHF
TRBV12-3/TRBV12-4	TRBJ1-2	.	.	TGTGCCAGCAGTTCAGGGTACGGCTACACCTTC	CASSSGYGYTF
TRBV12-3/TRBV12-4	TRBJ2-1	.	.	TGTGCCAGTAGAAGCGGAATCGGGCAGTTCTTC	CASRSGIGQFF
TRBV11-3	TRBJ2-3	.	TRBD1	TGTGCCAGCAGCTCCCGGACAGGGGGAGGCACAGATACGCAGTATTTT	CASSSRTGGGTDTQYF
TRBV10-2	TRBJ2-1	.	.	TGCGCCAGCCGCAGACTTGATTACAATGAGCAGTTCTTC	CASRRLDYNEQFF